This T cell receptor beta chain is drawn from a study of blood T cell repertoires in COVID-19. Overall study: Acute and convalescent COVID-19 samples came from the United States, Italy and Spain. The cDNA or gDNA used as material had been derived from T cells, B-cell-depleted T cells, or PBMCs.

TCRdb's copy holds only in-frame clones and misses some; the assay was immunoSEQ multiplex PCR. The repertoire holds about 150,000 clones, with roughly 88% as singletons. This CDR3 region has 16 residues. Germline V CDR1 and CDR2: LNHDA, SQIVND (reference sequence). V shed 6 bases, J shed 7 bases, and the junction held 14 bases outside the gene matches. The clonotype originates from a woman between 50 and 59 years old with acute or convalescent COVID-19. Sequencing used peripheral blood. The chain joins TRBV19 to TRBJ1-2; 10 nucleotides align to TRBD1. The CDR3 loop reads CASSPRPGTGEGGYTF. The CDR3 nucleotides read TGTGCCAGTAGCCCTCGTCCCGGGACAGGGGAGGGTGGCTACACCTTC.